Below, one T cell receptor (beta chain) is given with its context. Its antigen is as yet unknown. Time point given: week 47, end of study. Vaccine doses each comprised 300 ug of mutant IDH1 20-mer peptide, with topical imiquimod. The data were produced by immunoSEQ multiplex PCR, yet TCRdb's version contains in-frame clones alone and is incomplete. The data show fewer than 40,000 clones, with 80% to 95% seen just once and 5% to 6% held by the top ten. This specimen belongs to a study of a mutant IDH1 vaccine in newly diagnosed glioma. The CDR3 runs 13 residues. The V gene lost 0 bases and the J gene lost 6 bases, with 8 bases spanning the gap. The germline gives CDR1 MGHRA, CDR2 YSYEKL.

The TCR comes from a woman aged 35 to 49 with glioma. The chain employs TRBV4-1 and TRBJ2-5; D call uncertain. This sample comprised PBMCs, obtained from a glioma patient whose treatment included an IDH1 peptide vaccine. The CDR3 DNA reads TGCGCCAGCAGCCAAGATCCGAGCAAGACCCAGTACTTC. It specifies CASSQDPSKTQYF.